This T cell receptor beta chain was sequenced for a study of blood T cell repertoires in COVID-19. Study background: Whether acute or convalescent, the COVID-19 samples came from the United States, Italy and Spain. Sources were T cells, B-cell-depleted T cells, or PBMCs; the material itself was cDNA or gDNA.

Authors' analysis steps: The assay estimated nucleated cells by amplifying reference gene primers. Produced via immunoSEQ multiplex PCR; TCRdb's table is partial and in-frame only. V, J and clone size were drawn from that table, and D and trimming were deduced from the DNA. The profile covers 100,000 to 150,000 clones, with more than 75% appearing a single time and roughly 3.9% taken by the ten largest. The CDR3 is made up of 16 amino acids. Germline CDR1 MNHEY, CDR2 SVGEGT. V shed 3 bases and J 4 bases; nucleotides not matched to a gene: 11. The receptor was isolated from a man aged 55 to 70 with acute or convalescent COVID-19. Sample: peripheral blood. The J gene is TRBJ2-7, the V gene TRBV6-2 or TRBV6-3, with 8 bases lining up with TRBD1. In DNA, the CDR3 is TGTGCCAGCAGTTATGGCCCAGGGACAGGCGATTACGAGCAGTACTTC. Its protein product is CASSYGPGTGDYEQYF.